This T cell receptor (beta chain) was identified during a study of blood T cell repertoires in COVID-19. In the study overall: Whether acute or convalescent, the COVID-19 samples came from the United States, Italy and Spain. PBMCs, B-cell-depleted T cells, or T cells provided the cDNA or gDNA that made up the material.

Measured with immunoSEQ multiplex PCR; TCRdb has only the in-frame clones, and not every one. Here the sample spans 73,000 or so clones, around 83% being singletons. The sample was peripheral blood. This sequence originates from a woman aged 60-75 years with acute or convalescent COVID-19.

CDR3 amino acids: CAISLGQGMGSAGELFF. The CDR3 region has the DNA TGTGCCATCAGTTTGGGACAGGGGATGGGGTCGGCCGGGGAGCTGTTTTTT. This rearrangement joins TRBV10-3 to TRBJ2-2; TRBD1 matches 10 bases. The length of the CDR3 is 17 residues. The junction had 12 bases not matched to a gene; V was cut back by 5 bases and J by 6 bases. Germline assignment: CDR1 ENHRY and CDR2 SYGVKD.